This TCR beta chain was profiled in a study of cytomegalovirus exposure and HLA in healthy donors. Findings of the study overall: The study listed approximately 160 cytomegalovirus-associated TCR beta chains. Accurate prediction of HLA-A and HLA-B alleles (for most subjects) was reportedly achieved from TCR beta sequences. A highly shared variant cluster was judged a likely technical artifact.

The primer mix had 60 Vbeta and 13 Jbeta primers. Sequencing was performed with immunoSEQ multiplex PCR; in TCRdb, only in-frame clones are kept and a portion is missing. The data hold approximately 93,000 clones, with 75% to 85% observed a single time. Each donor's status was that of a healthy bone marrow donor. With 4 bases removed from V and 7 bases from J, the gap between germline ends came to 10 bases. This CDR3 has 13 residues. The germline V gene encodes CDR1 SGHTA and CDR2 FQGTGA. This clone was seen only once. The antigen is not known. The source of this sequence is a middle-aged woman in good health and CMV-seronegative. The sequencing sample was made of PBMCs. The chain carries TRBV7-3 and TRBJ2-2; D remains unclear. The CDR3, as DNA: TGTGCCAGCAGCTCTCCCCACAGCGGGGAGCTGTTTTTT. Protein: CASSSPHSGELFF.